Listed here are 26 T cell receptor beta chains from one sample, sequenced in a study of early T cells in non-severe SARS-CoV-2 infection. TCRdb reanalysed the 5' RACE reads using MiXCR and keeps one entry per CDR3 protein. Among around 30,000 distinct CDR3 sequences, roughly 5% were seen once, and the ten largest hold 10% to 11%. Input material: whole blood. The receptors shown here come from an adult who was a healthcare worker with PCR-confirmed SARS-CoV-2 infection or an uninfected control (not recorded which).

This clonotype was counted at least ten times. The chain couples TRBV9 to TRBJ2-3, with no clear D. The CDR3 has 13 residues. V was trimmed by 0 bases and J by 2 bases, leaving 4 bases between them. Germline-derived CDR1 and CDR2 are SGDLS and YYNGEE. This CDR3 is CASSVGYTDTQYF. The CDR3 region has the DNA TGTGCCAGCAGCGTAGGTTACACAGATACGCAGTATTTT.

This clonotype occurred many times. The chain recombines TRBV7-9 with TRBJ2-2; 7 nucleotides match TRBD1. Germline CDR1 and CDR2: SEHNR and FQNEAQ (reference sequence). The CDR3 runs 18 residues. V was pared by 6 bases and J by 5 bases, with 18 bases of the junction left unmatched. The CDR3 DNA sequence: TGTGCCAGCAGTGCCACCGGGACAGCCATTCCGAGTACCGGGGAGCTGTTTTTT. Translation gives CASSATGTAIPSTGELFF.

There are many counts of this clonotype. The J gene is TRBJ1-2, the V gene TRBV18; D perhaps matches TRBD1 (5 bases). The V gene's germline CDR1 is KGHSH and CDR2 LQKENI. The V end lost 1 base, the J end lost 6 bases, and 12 bases lay between the germline ends. The CDR3 is made up of 14 amino acids. CDR3 DNA: TGTGCCAGCTCACCACTTTCAGGGACTGATGGCTACACCTTC. Translation: CASSPLSGTDGYTF.

This chain links TRBV19 with TRBJ1-5, with 7 positions matching TRBD1. The CDR3 spans 14 residues. J gave up 11 bases and V 3 bases, and 10 bases lay outside the gene matches. In germline, CDR1 is LNHDA, CDR2 SQIVND (reference sequence). CDR3 sequence: CASSIGGQPLTQHF. CDR3 sequence (DNA): TGTGCCAGTAGTATCGGGGGACAGCCACTGACCCAGCATTTT.

Many counts were recorded for this clonotype. The J gene is TRBJ1-2, the V gene TRBV6-1; no clear D. CDR1 and CDR2 from the germline V gene are MNHNS and SASEGT. Trimming shortened V by 11 bases and J by 6 bases, and 13 bases separated the two germline ends. The CDR3 contains 11 residues. CDR3 nucleotide sequence: TGTGCCGGCTCTTGGCTGGATGGCTACACCTTC. It is translated as CAGSWLDGYTF.

This clonotype was detected many times. This rearrangement joins TRBV20-1 to TRBJ2-2; 7 bases are shared with TRBD1. Germline CDR1 DFQATT, CDR2 SNEGSKA (reference sequence). The length of the CDR3 is 18 residues. The J segment lost 0 bases and the V segment lost 3 bases, leaving 13 bases of the junction unmatched. CDR3 sequence: CSASPAWVGGANTGELFF. The CDR3 DNA reads TGCAGTGCTAGCCCGGCGTGGGTAGGGGGCGCGAACACCGGGGAGCTGTTTTTT.

By proportion, this clonotype is medium-sized. This rearrangement joins TRBV5-1 to TRBJ2-7; 12 nucleotides agree with TRBD1. The CDR3 has 15 amino acids. Unmatched junction bases numbered 2, after V lost 2 bases and J lost 2 bases. Per germline, CDR1 SGHRS and CDR2 YFSETQ. This CDR3 is CASSFGTGGAYEQYF. The DNA for the CDR3 is TGCGCCAGCAGCTTCGGGACAGGGGGCGCCTACGAGCAGTACTTC.

The rearrangement joins TRBV7-2 to TRBJ2-5, with D unclear. CDR1 and CDR2 from the germline V gene are SGHTA and FQGNSA. The CDR3 is made up of 12 amino acids. Deletions cut 4 bases from V and 5 bases from J, with 8 bases between. In DNA, the CDR3 is TGTGCCAGCAGCTCCTTGGTGGAGACCCAGTACTTC. It encodes CASSSLVETQYF.

This clonotype was counted at least ten times. The rearrangement joins TRBV20-1 to TRBJ1-5; D uncertain. CDR1 is DFQATT, CDR2 SNEGSKA, per germline (reference sequence). The CDR3 sequence is 12 residues long. Trimming removed 3 bases at V and 9 bases at J, with 12 bases between. The CDR3 region has the DNA TGCAGTGCTAGGCCTGACTCAGGGCCCCAGCATTTT. It codes for CSARPDSGPQHF.

This clonotype was counted many times. The gene calls are TRBV20-1 and TRBJ2-7; 14 bases are a match to TRBD2. Germline CDR1 is DFQATT and CDR2 is SNEGSKA (reference sequence). With 6 bases clipped from V and 2 bases from J, the junction kept 12 bases outside the gene matches. This CDR3 is built from 17 residues. The CDR3 loop reads CSAYTGTSGSHPYEQYF. CDR3 bases: TGCAGTGCATATACCGGGACTAGCGGGAGTCACCCCTACGAGCAGTACTTC.

In its sample, this clonotype is medium-sized. Germline and junction disagree at one end, which may indicate a read error. This sequence joins TRBV12-3 or TRBV12-4 and TRBJ2-1; D is possibly TRBD1 (6 bases). This CDR3 has 12 residues. CDR3 amino acids: CASSLGGNEQFF. The CDR3 coding sequence is TGTGCCAGCAGCTTAGGGGGAAATGAGCAGTTCTTC.

In its sample, this clonotype was seen a few times. This chain links TRBV6-1 with TRBJ2-3, with TRBD2 matching over 8 bases. CDR3 length equals 14 residues. Per germline, CDR1 MNHNS and CDR2 SASEGT. The J segment lost 4 bases and the V segment lost 4 bases, leaving 4 bases of the junction unmatched. The CDR3 DNA is TGTGCCAGCAGTGCCGGACTAGCCCCAGATACGCAGTATTTT. This gives the protein CASSAGLAPDTQYF.

This clonotype was found many times. This rearrangement joins TRBV18 to TRBJ1-5; D unclear. The CDR3 runs 16 residues. The V and J ends lost 3 bases and 5 bases respectively, with 17 bases between them. Germline V gene data show CDR1 as KGHSH and CDR2 as LQKENI. The CDR3 sequence is CASSPPTQPPHQPQHF. CDR3 in DNA: TGTGCCAGCTCACCTCCGACGCAGCCTCCTCATCAGCCCCAGCATTTT. Together with reference TRBV18 and TRBJ1-5, the CDR3 gives the full variable domain: NAGVMQNPRHLVRRRGQEARLRCSPMKGHSHVYWYRQLPEEGLKFMVYLQKENIIDESGMPKERFSAEFPKEGPSILRIQQVVRGDSAAYFCASSPPTQPPHQPQHFGDGTRLSIL.

This clonotype appeared many times. The chain employs TRBV3-1 and TRBJ2-5; TRBD1 aligns across 8 bases. Per the germline V gene, CDR1 is LGHDT and CDR2 is YNNKEL (reference sequence). With 0 bases clipped from V and 7 bases from J, the junction kept 4 bases outside the gene matches. This CDR3 comprises 14 residues. The CDR3 nucleotides read TGTGCCAGCAGCCAAGATACAGGGGGTCGGACCCAGTACTTC. The encoded protein is CASSQDTGGRTQYF.

This clonotype was counted many times. The chain combines TRBV5-1 with TRBJ1-1; TRBD1 matches 7 bases. Germline-derived CDR1 and CDR2 are SGHRS and YFSETQ. V shed 5 bases and J 1 base; nucleotides not matched to a gene: 5. This CDR3 contains 14 residues. CDR3 residues: CASRAGTANTEAFF. CDR3 coding DNA: TGCGCCAGCAGGGCCGGGACAGCGAACACTGAAGCTTTCTTT.

In this sample, this clonotype turned up many times. The chain employs TRBV7-6 and TRBJ2-7; 8 bases fit TRBD2. Germline assignment: CDR1 SGHVS and CDR2 FNYEAQ. This CDR3 has 14 residues. Losses at the gene ends were 5 bases for V and 6 bases for J; bases not matched to a gene: 9. The CDR3 spells CASSVGLGGSEQYF. CDR3 in DNA: TGTGCCAGCAGCGTGGGACTAGGGGGATCCGAGCAGTACTTC.

This clonotype was counted at least ten times. The chain couples TRBV19 to TRBJ1-5; D is perhaps TRBD1 (6 bases). V lost 3 bases and J lost 6, with 18 bases in between. The germline CDR1 and CDR2 sequences are LNHDA and SQIVND (reference sequence). The length of the CDR3 is 16 residues. Here the CDR3 reads CASSMLSGGPTQPQHF. In DNA, the CDR3 is TGTGCCAGTAGTATGCTTTCGGGGGGCCCGACTCAGCCCCAGCATTTT.

A few counts support this clonotype. The chain links TRBV19 to TRBJ1-2; 7 bases line up with TRBD1. Germline assignment: CDR1 LNHDA and CDR2 SQIVND (reference sequence). The CDR3 spans 15 residues. The V segment lost 4 bases and the J segment 1 base; nucleotides outside the gene matches: 6. As DNA, the CDR3 is TGTGCCAGTAGTACGAAGGACAGGAGTAACTATGGCTACACCTTC. Its translation is CASSTKDRSNYGYTF.

This chain connects TRBV6-6 to TRBJ1-4; unclear D gene. The germline V and J ends were trimmed by 6 bases and 3 bases, with 11 bases remaining between them. CDR3 length: 14 residues. Germline values: CDR1 MNHNY, CDR2 SVGAGI (reference sequence). The CDR3 protein is CASSPGVANEKLFF. CDR3 coding DNA: TGTGCCAGCAGCCCGGGTGTGGCTAATGAAAAACTGTTTTTT.

This clonotype came up many times. The rearrangement links TRBV7-9 to TRBJ1-1; 7 bases align to TRBD1. The CDR3 has 13 residues. Germline V gene sequence: CDR1 SEHNR, CDR2 FQNEAQ (reference sequence). V was pared by 10 bases and J by 1 base, with 6 bases of the junction left unmatched. The CDR3 DNA is TGTGCCACCTACCGGACAGGGAACACTGAAGCTTTCTTT. Protein product: CATYRTGNTEAFF.

This clonotype was counted many times. The chain employs TRBV2 and TRBJ2-7, with a possible D match to TRBD2 (5 bases). Trimming took off 7 bases at V and 0 bases at J, with 16 bases between the two ends. This CDR3 is 15 amino acids long. The germline V gene encodes CDR1 SNHLY and CDR2 FYNNEI. The CDR3 bases are TGTGCCAGCAAGGTCGGGGTTCTAGCCTCCTACGAGCAGTACTTC. This codes for CASKVGVLASYEQYF.

The rearrangement uses TRBV27 and TRBJ1-2; D is ambiguous. Between the trimmed V and J ends, which lost 5 bases and 1 base, there was a span of 8 bases. CDR3 length: 13 residues. Germline-derived CDR1 and CDR2 are MNHEY and SMNVEV (reference sequence). The CDR3 loop is CASSRAINYGYTF. CDR3 bases: TGTGCCAGCAGTAGGGCAATTAACTATGGCTACACCTTC.

This clonotype came up a few times. It is unclear where the CDR3 begins or ends on the DNA, so no DNA is shown, and the CDR3 is as TCRdb lists it. The CDR3 sequence: CASRPGIIMKNCFF. V gene TRBV10-1 combines with J gene TRBJ1-4; TRBD1 is the table's D call, not checked against the DNA. The CDR3 is 14 residues long, counting both termini. Germline values: CDR1 WNHNN, CDR2 SYGVQD (reference sequence).

This clonotype has at least ten counts. The rearrangement links TRBV2 to TRBJ2-6; D might be TRBD2 (5 bases). V lost 5 bases and J lost 4, with 9 bases in between. This CDR3 comprises 14 residues. The germline gives CDR1 SNHLY, CDR2 FYNNEI. The chain's CDR3 is CASSPGKGANVLTF. In DNA form, the CDR3 reads TGTGCCAGCAGTCCCGGGAAGGGGGCCAACGTCCTGACTTTC.

This clonotype was seen ten or more times. This chain connects TRBV6-5 to TRBJ1-5; 9 positions agree with TRBD1. This CDR3 region has 14 residues. Unmatched junction bases numbered 8, after V lost 5 bases and J lost 9 bases. Germline lookup yields CDR1 MNHEY and CDR2 SVGAGI. The CDR3 here is CASSPRTGAPPQHF. CDR3 sequence (DNA): TGTGCCAGCAGTCCGCGGACAGGGGCGCCGCCCCAGCATTTT.

This clonotype has a count of ten or more. The CDR3 region is CASSIDGNRNYGYTF. The CDR3 DNA follows: TGTGCCAGTAGTATAGATGGGAACAGAAACTATGGCTACACCTTC. The chain employs TRBV19 and TRBJ1-2; unclear D gene. Germline lookup yields CDR1 LNHDA and CDR2 SQIVND (reference sequence). V was trimmed by 0 bases and J by 2 bases, leaving 10 bases between them. This CDR3 has 15 residues.